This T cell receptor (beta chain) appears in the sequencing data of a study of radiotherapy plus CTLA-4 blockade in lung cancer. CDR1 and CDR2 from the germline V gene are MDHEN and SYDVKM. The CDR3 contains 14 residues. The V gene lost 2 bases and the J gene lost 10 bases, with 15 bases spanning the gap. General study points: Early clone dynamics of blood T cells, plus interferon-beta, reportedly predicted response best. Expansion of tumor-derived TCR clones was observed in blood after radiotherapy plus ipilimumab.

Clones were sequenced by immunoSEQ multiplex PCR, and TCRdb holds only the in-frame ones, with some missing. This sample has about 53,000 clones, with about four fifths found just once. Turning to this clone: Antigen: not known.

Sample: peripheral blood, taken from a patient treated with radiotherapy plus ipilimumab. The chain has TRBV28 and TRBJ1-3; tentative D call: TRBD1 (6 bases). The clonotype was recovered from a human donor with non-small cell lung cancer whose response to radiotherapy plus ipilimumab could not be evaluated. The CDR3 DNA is TGTGCCAGCAGTTTAGCCCCCCAGGGGAAGACCATATATTTT. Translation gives CASSLAPQGKTIYF.